This T cell receptor beta chain was obtained from a study of T cell responses to AZD1222 COVID-19 vaccine. Trimming took off 4 bases at V and 4 bases at J, with 21 bases between the two ends. The CDR3 length is 16 residues. Germline V gene sequence: CDR1 SGHTS, CDR2 YDEGEE. The method was immunoSEQ multiplex PCR; TCRdb's version includes in-frame clones alone and lacks a portion of them. Among tens of thousands of clones, approximately 84% were seen once, and the ten largest hold about a tenth. The sequence was obtained from an adult in good health. This material consisted of peripheral blood, taken on day 0 of AZD1222 vaccination. The chain has TRBV5-8 and TRBJ2-7; D call uncertain. The CDR3 DNA reads as TGTGCCAGCAGCCGGTACTTCTTCGGGTCGCTTTACGAGCAGTACTTC. This sequence encodes CASSRYFFGSLYEQYF.